This T cell receptor beta chain was captured in a study of cytomegalovirus exposure and HLA in healthy donors. Study-level results: Some segments of the V type, notably TRBV6-2 and TRBV6-3, were excluded as indistinguishable.

To note about this clone: Its matching antigen is unknown.

Likely unrecorded immune exposures existed in these nominally healthy donors. PCR was performed using 60 Vbeta and 13 Jbeta primers. Measured with immunoSEQ multiplex PCR; TCRdb has only the in-frame clones, and not every one. The sample has over 75,000 clones; around 59% are singletons. Germline V gives CDR1 SNHLY, CDR2 FYNNEI. This CDR3 has 15 residues. V was clipped by 7 bases and J by 0 bases; unmatched bases: 6. This sequence joins TRBV2 and TRBJ2-1, with 7 bases identical to TRBD1. This TCR was recovered from a human donor in good health. Sequencing used PBMCs. CDR3 in amino acids: CASTVDRSSYNEQFF. CDR3 in DNA: TGTGCCAGCACCGTGGACAGGAGCTCCTACAATGAGCAGTTCTTC. The whole variable domain, filled in from reference TRBV2 and TRBJ2-1, reads EPEVTQTPSHQVTQMGQEVILRCVPISNHLYFYWYRQILGQKVEFLVSFYNNEISEKSEIFDDQFSVERPDGSNFTLKIRSTKLEDSAMYFCASTVDRSSYNEQFFGPGTRLTVL.